The T cell receptor (beta chain) described here comes from a study of OX40 agonist ivuxolimab in advanced cancers. In the study overall: Mean age approximately 55 years, range about 23 to 85; approximately 83% male. Study-wide findings and caveats: Some patients who did not respond also had low normalized T-cell clonal expansion. CD8+ T cells (on average) carried more expanded clones than CD4+ T cells.

V lost 5 bases to trimming and J lost 7 bases, with 15 bases between them. The germline V gene encodes CDR1 MNHEY and CDR2 SVGAGI. This CDR3 region has 14 residues. As to this clone: The antigen remains undetermined.

Measured with immunoSEQ multiplex PCR; TCRdb has only the in-frame clones, and not every one. The sample holds more than 45,000 clones, about 81% seen once. Sequenced here: CD4+ or CD8+ T cells sorted from blood, sampled in a trial of the OX40 agonist ivuxolimab. This chain uses TRBV6-5 with TRBJ2-1, with a possible D match to TRBD1 (6 bases). This sequence was found in an adult with an advanced solid tumor such as melanoma, head and neck, liver or kidney cancer. DNA for the CDR3: TGTGCCAGCAGTCGCTCACGGCAGGGGAATGAGCAGTTCTTC. Translating gives CASSRSRQGNEQFF.